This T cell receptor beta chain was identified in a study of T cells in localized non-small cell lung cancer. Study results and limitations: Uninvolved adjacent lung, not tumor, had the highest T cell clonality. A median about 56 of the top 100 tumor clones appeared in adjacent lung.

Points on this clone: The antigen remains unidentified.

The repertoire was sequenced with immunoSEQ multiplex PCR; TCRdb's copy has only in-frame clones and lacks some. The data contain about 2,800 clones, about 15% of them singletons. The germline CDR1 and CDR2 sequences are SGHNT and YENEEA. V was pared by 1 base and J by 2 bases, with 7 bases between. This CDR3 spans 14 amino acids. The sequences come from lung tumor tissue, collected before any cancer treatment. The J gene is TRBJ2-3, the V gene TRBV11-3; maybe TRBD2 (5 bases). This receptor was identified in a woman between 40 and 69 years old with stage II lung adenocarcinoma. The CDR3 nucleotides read TGTGCCAGCAGCTTAGGAGGGAACACAGATACGCAGTATTTT. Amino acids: CASSLGGNTDTQYF.